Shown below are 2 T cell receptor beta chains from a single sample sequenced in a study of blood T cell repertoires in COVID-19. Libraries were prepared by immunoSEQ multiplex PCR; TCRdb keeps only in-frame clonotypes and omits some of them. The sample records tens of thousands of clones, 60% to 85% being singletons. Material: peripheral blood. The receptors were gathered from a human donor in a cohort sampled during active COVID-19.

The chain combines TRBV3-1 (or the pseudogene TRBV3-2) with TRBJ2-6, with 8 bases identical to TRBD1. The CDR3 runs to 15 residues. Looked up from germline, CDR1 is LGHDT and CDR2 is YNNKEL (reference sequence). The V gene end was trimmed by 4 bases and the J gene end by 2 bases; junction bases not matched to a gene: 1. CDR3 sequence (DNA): TGTGCCAGCAGCCCGACAGGGGCTGGGGCCAACGTCCTGACTTTC. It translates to CASSPTGAGANVLTF.

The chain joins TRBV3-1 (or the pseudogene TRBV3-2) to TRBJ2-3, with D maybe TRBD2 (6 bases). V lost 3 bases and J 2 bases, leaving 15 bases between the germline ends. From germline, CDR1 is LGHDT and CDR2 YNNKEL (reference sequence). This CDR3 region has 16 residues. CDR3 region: CASSHRRGRDTDTQYF. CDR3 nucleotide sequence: TGTGCCAGCAGCCATAGGAGGGGACGGGACACAGATACGCAGTATTTT.